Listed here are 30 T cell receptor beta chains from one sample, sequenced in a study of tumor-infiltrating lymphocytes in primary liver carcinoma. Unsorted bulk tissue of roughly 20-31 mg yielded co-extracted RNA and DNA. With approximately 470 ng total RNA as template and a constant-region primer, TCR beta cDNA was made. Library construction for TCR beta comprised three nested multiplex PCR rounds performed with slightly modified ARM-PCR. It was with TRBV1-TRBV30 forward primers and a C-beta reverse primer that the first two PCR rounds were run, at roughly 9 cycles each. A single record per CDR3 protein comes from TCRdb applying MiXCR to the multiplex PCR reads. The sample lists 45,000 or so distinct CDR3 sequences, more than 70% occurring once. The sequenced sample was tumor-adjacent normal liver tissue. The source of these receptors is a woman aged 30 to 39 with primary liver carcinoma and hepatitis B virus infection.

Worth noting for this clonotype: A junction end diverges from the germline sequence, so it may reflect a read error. In DNA form, the CDR3 reads TGCGCCAGTAGCCCAGAGATGAATAGGGACACAAGCAGGTGGTACTTC. Translating gives CASSPEMNRDTSRWYF. The chain employs TRBV4-1 and TRBJ2-4, with D perhaps matching TRBD1 (6 bases). Germline lookup yields CDR1 MGHRA and CDR2 YSYEKL. CDR3 length: 16 amino acids.

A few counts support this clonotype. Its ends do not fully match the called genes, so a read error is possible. The CDR3 DNA is TGTGCTAGCAGTTTCGAGGGGGCGATCAACGAGCGGTACTTC. This encodes CASSFEGAINERYF. This chain joins TRBV12-3 or TRBV12-4 and TRBJ2-7; the match to TRBD1 covers 7 bases. The CDR3 totals 14 residues.

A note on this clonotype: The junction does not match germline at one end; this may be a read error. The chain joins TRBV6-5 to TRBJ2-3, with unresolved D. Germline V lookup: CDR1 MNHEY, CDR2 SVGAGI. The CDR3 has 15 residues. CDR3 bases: TGTGTCAGCAGTTACTCTTACGGCAGCACAGATACGCAGTATTTT. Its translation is CVSSYSYGSTDTQYF.

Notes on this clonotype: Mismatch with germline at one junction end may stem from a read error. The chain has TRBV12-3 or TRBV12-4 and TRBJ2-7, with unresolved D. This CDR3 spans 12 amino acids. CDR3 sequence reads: CASRSQSYEQNF. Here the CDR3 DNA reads TGTGCCAGCAGGTCCCAATCCTACGAGCAGAACTTC.

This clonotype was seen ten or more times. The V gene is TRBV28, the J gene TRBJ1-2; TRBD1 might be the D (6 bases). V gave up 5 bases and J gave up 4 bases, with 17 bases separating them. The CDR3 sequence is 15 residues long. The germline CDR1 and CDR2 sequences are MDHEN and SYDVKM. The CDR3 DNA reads TGTGCCAGCAGTCCCACCATGCGGGGGCTCTATGGCTACACCTTC. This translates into CASSPTMRGLYGYTF.

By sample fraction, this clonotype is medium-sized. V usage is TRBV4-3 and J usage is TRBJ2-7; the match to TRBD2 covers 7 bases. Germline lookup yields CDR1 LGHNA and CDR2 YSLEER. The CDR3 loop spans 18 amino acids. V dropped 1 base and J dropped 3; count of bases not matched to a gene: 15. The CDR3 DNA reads TGCGCCAGCAGCCAAGCTGTGACGGGGGGTCACATTAGCTACGAGCAGTACTTC. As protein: CASSQAVTGGHISYEQYF.

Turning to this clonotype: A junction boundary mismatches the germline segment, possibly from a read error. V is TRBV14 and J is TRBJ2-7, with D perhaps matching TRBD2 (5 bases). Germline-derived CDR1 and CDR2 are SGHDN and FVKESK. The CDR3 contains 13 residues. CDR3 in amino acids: CASSLGRGKKQYF. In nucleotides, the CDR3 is TGTGCCAGCAGTCTAGGACGGGGAAAGAAGCAGTATTTC.

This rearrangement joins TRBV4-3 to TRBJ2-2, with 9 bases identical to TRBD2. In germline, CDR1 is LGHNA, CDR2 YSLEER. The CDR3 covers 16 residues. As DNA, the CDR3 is TGCACAAGCAGTCAAGGGAGAGCGGGAGGTCCCGGGGAGCTGTTTTTT. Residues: CTSSQGRAGGPGELFF.

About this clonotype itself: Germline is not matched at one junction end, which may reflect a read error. The CDR3 coding sequence is TGTGCCAGTAGCCTAGGCGCGAGAGGTCAAAACATTCAGTACTTC. This codes for CASSLGARGQNIQYF. The chain combines TRBV4-2 with TRBJ2-4, with D unclear. The CDR3 is 15 residues long. Germline V lookup: CDR1 LGHNA, CDR2 YNFKEQ.

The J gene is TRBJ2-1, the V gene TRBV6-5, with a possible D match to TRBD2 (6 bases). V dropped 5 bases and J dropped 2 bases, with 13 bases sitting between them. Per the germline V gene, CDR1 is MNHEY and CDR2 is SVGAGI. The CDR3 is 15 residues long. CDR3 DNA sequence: TGTGCCAGCAGTAGGGACTGTAGCCCCTACAATGAGCAGTTCTTC. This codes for CASSRDCSPYNEQFF.

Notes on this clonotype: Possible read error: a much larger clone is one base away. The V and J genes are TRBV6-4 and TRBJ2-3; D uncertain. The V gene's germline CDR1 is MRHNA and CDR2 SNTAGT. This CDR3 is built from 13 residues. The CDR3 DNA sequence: TGTGCCAGCAGTGACTCCAGCATAGATACGCAGTATTTT. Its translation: CASSDSSIDTQYF.

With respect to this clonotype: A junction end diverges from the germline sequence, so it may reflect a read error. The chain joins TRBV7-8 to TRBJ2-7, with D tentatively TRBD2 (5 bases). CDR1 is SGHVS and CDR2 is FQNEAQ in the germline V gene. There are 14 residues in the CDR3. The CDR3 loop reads CASKAKEASYEQHF. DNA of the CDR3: TGTGCCAGCAAAGCTAAAGAGGCTAGCTACGAGCAGCACTTC.

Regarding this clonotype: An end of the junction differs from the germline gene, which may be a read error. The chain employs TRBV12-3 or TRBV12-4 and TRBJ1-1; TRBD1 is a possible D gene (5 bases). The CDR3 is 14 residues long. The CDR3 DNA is TGTACCAGCAGTTTTCAGGGAGTAAGGACTGAAGCTTTCTTT. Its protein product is CTSSFQGVRTEAFF.

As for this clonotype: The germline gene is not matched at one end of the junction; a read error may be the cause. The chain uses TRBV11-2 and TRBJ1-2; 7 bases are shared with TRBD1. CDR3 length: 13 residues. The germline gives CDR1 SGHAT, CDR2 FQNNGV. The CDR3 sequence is CANTQGGGGGQIF. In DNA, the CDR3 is TGTGCCAACACTCAGGGGGGGGGTGGAGGCCAGATCTTC.

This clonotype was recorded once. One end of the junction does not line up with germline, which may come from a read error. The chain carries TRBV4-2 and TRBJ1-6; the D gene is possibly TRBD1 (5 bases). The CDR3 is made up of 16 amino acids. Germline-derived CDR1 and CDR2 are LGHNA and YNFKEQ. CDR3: CASSHRQQSLGSPIHF. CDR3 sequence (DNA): TGTGCCAGCAGCCATAGACAGCAAAGCTTAGGTTCACCCATCCACTTT.

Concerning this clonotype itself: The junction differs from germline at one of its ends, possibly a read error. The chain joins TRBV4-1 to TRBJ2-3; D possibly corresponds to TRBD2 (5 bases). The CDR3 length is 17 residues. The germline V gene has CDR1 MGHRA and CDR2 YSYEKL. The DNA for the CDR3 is TGCGCCAGCAACCAAGTCGTAACTACCAGCGGCCTAGATACGCAGTATTTT. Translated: CASNQVVTTSGLDTQYF.

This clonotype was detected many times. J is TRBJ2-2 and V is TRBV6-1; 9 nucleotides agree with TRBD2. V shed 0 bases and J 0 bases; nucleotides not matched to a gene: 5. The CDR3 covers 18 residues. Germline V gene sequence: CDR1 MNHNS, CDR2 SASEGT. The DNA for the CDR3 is TGTGCCAGCAGTGAAGCATTGGCGGGAGGGGCGAACACCGGGGAGCTGTTTTTT. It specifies CASSEALAGGANTGELFF.

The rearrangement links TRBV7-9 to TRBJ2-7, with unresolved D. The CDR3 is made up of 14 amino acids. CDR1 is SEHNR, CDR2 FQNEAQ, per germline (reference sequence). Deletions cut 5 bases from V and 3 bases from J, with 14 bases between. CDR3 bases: TGTGCCAGCAGCCTCCCTAATCACCGCTACGAGCAGTACTTC. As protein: CASSLPNHRYEQYF.

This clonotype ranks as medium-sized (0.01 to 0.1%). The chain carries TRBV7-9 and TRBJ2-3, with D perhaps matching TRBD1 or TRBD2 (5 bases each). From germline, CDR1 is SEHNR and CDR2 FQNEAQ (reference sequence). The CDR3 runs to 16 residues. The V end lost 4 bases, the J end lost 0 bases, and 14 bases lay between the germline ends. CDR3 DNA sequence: TGTGCCAGCAGCTCGGCGCGAGGGGTTAGCACAGATACGCAGTATTTT. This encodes CASSSARGVSTDTQYF.

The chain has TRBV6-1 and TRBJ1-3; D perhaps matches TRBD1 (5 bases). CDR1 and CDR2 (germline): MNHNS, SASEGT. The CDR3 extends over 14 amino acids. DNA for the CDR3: TGTGTCATTGGTGGGACTGTCTCTGGAAACACCATATATTTT. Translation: CVIGGTVSGNTIYF.

CDR3 loop: CSVRVQQETQYF. DNA of the CDR3: TGCAGCGTCCGAGTCCAACAAGAGACCCAGTACTTC. The V and J genes are TRBV29-1 and TRBJ2-5; D gene ambiguous. The CDR3 sequence is 12 residues long. Trimming took 6 bases from V and 2 from J, leaving 10 bases between them. Germline-derived CDR1 and CDR2 are SQVTM and ANQGSEA. The whole variable domain, filled in from reference TRBV29-1 and TRBJ2-5, reads SAVISQKPSRDICQRGTSLTIQCQVDSQVTMMFWYRQQPGQSLTLIATANQGSEATYESGFVIDKFPISRPNLTFSTLTVSNMSPEDSSIYLCSVRVQQETQYFGPGTRLLVL.

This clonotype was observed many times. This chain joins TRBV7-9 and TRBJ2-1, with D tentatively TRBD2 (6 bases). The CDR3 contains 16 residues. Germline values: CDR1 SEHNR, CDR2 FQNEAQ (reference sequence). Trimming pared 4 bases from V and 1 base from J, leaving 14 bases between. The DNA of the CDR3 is TGTGCCAGCAGCTCCCAGGAGGGGCGATCCTACAATGAGCAGTTCTTC. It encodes CASSSQEGRSYNEQFF.

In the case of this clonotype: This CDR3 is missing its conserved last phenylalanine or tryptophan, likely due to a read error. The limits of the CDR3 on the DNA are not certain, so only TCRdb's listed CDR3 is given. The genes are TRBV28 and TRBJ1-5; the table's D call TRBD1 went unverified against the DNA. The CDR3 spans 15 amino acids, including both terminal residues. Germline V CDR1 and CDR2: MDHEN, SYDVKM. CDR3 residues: CASSLGGPSNQPRHS.

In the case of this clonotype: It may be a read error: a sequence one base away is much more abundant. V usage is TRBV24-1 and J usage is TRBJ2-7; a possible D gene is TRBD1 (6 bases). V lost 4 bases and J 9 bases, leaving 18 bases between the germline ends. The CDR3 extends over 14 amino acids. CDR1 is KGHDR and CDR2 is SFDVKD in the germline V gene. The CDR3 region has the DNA TGTGCCACCAGTGACAGGGGACCGGCGAAGGTGCAGTACTTC. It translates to CATSDRGPAKVQYF.

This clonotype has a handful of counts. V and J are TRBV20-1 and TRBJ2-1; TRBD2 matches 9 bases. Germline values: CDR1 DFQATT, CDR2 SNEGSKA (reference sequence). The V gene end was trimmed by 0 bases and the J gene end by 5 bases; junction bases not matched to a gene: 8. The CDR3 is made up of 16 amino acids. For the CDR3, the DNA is TGCAGTGCTAGAGAGGGTAGCGGGAGAATCGACAATGAGCAGTTCTTC. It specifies CSAREGSGRIDNEQFF.

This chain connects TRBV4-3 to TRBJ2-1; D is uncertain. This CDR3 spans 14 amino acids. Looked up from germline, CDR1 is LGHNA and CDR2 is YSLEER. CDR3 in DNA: TGCACCGGCAGCCACTCAGAGTTGGTCAATGAGCAGTTCTTC. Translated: CTGSHSELVNEQFF.

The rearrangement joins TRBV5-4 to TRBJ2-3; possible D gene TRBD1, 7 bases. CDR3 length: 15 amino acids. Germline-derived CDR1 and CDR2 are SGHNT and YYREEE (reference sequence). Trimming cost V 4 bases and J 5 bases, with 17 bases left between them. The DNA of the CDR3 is TGTGCCAGCAGCCGTGCGGGACAGTCGCAAGATACGCAGTATTTT. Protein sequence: CASSRAGQSQDTQYF.

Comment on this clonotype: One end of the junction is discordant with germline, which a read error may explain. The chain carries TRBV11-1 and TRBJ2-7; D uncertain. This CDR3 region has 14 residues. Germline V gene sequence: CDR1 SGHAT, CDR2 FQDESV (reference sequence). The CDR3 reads CASSLTTVSYEQYF. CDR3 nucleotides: TGCGCCAGCAGTTTAACGACGGTCTCCTACGAGCAGTACTTC.

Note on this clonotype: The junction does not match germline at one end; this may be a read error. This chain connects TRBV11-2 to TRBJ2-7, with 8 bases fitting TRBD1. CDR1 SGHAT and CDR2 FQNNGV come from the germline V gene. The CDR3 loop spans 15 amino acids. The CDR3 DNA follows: TGTGTCAGCAACTTAGACAGGACAGGGCACTACGAGCAGTACTTC. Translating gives CVSNLDRTGHYEQYF.

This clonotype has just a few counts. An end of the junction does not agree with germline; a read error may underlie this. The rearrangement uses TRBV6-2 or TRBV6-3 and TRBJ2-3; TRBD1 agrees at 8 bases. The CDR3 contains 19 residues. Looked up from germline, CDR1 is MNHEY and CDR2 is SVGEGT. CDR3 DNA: TGTGCCAGCAGTTACCCCCGATCCTGGGACAGGCCTAGCACAGATATGCAGTATTTT. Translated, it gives CASSYPRSWDRPSTDMQYF.